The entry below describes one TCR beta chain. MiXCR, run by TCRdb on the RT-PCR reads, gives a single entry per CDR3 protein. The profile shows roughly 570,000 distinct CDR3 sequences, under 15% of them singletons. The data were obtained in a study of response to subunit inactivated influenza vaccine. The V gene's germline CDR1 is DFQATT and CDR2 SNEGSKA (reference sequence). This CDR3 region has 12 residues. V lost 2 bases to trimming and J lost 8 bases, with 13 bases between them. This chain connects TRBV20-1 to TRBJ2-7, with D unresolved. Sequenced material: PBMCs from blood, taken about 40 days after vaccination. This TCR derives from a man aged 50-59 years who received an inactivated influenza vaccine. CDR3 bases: TGCAGTGCTAGAAGGGCCAGCGAGCAGCAGTACTTC. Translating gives CSARRASEQQYF.